The T cell receptor beta chain under discussion was sequenced for a study of OX40 agonist ivuxolimab in advanced cancers. Study-level background: Under the entry rules, prior anti-PD-1, anti-PD-L1 or anti-CTLA-4 therapy was allowed, and about 38% had some.

Clones were read by immunoSEQ multiplex PCR, and TCRdb kept only the in-frame ones, dropping some. The table records some 100,000 clones, over 75% of them present only once. Germline CDR1 and CDR2: MNHNS and SASEGT. V gave up 8 bases and J gave up 3 bases, with 15 bases separating them. This CDR3 has 14 residues. The sample here was CD4+ or CD8+ T cells sorted from blood, taken in a trial of the OX40 agonist ivuxolimab. The chain has TRBV6-1 and TRBJ2-3, with D tentatively TRBD1 or TRBD2 (7 bases each). The receptor was derived from an adult with an advanced solid tumor such as melanoma, head and neck, liver or kidney cancer. CDR3 protein: CASLHRGGTDTQYF. CDR3 coding DNA: TGTGCCAGCTTACACAGGGGAGGGACAGATACGCAGTATTTT.